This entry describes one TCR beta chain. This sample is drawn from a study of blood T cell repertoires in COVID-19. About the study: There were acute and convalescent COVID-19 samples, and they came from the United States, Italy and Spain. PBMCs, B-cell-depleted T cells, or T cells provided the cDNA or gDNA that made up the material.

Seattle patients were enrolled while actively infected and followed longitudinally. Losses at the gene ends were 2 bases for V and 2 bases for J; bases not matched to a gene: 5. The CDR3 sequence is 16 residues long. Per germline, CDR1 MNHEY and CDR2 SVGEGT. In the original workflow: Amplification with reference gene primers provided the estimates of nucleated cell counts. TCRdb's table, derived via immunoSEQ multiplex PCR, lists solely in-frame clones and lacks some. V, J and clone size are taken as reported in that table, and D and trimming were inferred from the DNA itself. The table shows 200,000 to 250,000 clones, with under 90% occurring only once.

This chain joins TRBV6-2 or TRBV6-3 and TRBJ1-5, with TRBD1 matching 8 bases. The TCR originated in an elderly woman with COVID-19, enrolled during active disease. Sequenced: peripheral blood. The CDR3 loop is CASSYTDRVGNQPQHF. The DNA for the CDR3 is TGTGCCAGCAGTTACACGGACAGGGTTGGCAATCAGCCCCAGCATTTT.